The rows below give T cell receptor beta chains drawn from one sample of a study of blood T cell repertoires in COVID-19. Sequencing used immunoSEQ multiplex PCR; TCRdb keeps in-frame clones, though not all of them. The top ten clones hold about 2.7% of a sample with some 340,000 clones, around four fifths of them seen once. Sequenced input: peripheral blood. These receptors were obtained from a man between 25 and 39 years old with active or convalescent COVID-19. The CDR3 runs from the conserved cysteine through the conserved F or W. D genes are given only for firm matches. Some rows have no size entry. The others give once, few or many, or a class for an expanded clone.

clone_size	d_call	v_call	j_call	cdr3_nt	cdr3_aa
-	TRBD2	TRBV7-2	TRBJ2-7	TGTGCCAGCAGCTATTCCGGGACTATTTCCTACGAGCAGTACTTC	CASSYSGTISYEQYF
-	-	TRBV7-9	TRBJ1-2	TGTGCCAGCAGCTTAGATCACAGCCGAGCTAACTATGGCTACACCTTC	CASSLDHSRANYGYTF
-	TRBD2	TRBV14	TRBJ2-7	TGTGCCAGCAGCCAAGATAGCGCCGCCGGGAGGGGGGCCTCCTACGAGCAGTACTTC	CASSQDSAAGRGASYEQYF
-	-	TRBV11-1	TRBJ2-5	TGTGCCAGCAGCCATGGGAGGGGGGAAGAGACCCAGTACTTC	CASSHGRGEETQYF
-	-	TRBV30	TRBJ1-6	TGTGCCTGGAGCCAGGAGGTTTACAATTCACCCCTCCACTTT	CAWSQEVYNSPLHF
-	-	TRBV27	TRBJ1-1	TGTGCCAGCACCACAGGCGGGAACACTGAAGCTTTCTTT	CASTTGGNTEAFF
-	TRBD2	TRBV7-2	TRBJ2-7	TGTGCCAGCAGCTTAGTTTTCGGGAGGGAGTACGAGCAGTACTTC	CASSLVFGREYEQYF
-	-	TRBV27	TRBJ1-2	TGTGCCAGCAGTTGGCGCAGGTCGAAGGGCTACACCTTC	CASSWRRSKGYTF
-	-	TRBV6-6	TRBJ2-7	TGTGCCAGCAGTTCTCCGGACATATTCTCCTACGAGCAGTACTTC	CASSSPDIFSYEQYF
-	-	TRBV11-2	TRBJ2-5	TGTGCCAGCAGCTTAGGGTCTAGTAGTAGCCAGACCCAGTACTTC	CASSLGSSSSQTQYF
-	TRBD2	TRBV5-1	TRBJ2-1	TGCGCCAGCAGCTACTTAGCGGGGGCGAACAATGAGCAGTTCTTC	CASSYLAGANNEQFF
-	TRBD2	TRBV4-3	TRBJ2-3	TGCGCCAGCAGCGAGGGACTAGCGGGACGGACTAGCACAGATACGCAGTATTTT	CASSEGLAGRTSTDTQYF
-	-	TRBV11-3	TRBJ2-2	TGTGCCAGCAGCTTCCCGTGGAACACCGGGGAGCTGTTTTTT	CASSFPWNTGELFF
-	-	TRBV3-1/TRBV3-2	TRBJ2-2	TGTGCCAGCAGCCAAGGGTTCGGGGTAGTAACCGGGGAGCTGTTTTTT	CASSQGFGVVTGELFF
-	TRBD1	TRBV29-1	TRBJ1-1	TGCAGCGTACAGTCAGGGGGTGATGAAGCTTTCTTT	CSVQSGGDEAFF
once	-	TRBV7-8	TRBJ1-6	TGTGCCAGCAGCGTCGGGACACGAGATTCACCCCTCCACTTT	CASSVGTRDSPLHF